This TCR beta chain comes out of a study of early T cells in non-severe SARS-CoV-2 infection. The study, taken as a whole, reports: Matching results from VDJdb favored anti-spike CD8 responses, leaving private and CD4 specificities undetected.

Unique molecular identifier tags were affixed to discrete cDNA molecules. TCRdb processed the 5' RACE reads anew with MiXCR; each CDR3 protein has one entry. The sample carries tens of thousands of distinct CDR3 sequences, approximately 15% recorded once. The length of the CDR3 is 13 residues. V was trimmed by 4 bases and J by 4 bases, leaving 8 bases between them. The germline V gene has CDR1 SGHAT and CDR2 FQDESV (reference sequence). Note on this clonotype: The antigen remains undetermined.

Sample: whole blood. The TCR was taken from an adult who was a healthcare worker with PCR-confirmed SARS-CoV-2 infection or an uninfected control (not recorded which). The chain joins TRBV11-1 to TRBJ1-3; D is uncertain. The CDR3 sequence is CASSYRVGNTIYF. For the CDR3, the DNA is TGTGCCAGCAGCTACCGGGTCGGAAACACCATATATTTT.